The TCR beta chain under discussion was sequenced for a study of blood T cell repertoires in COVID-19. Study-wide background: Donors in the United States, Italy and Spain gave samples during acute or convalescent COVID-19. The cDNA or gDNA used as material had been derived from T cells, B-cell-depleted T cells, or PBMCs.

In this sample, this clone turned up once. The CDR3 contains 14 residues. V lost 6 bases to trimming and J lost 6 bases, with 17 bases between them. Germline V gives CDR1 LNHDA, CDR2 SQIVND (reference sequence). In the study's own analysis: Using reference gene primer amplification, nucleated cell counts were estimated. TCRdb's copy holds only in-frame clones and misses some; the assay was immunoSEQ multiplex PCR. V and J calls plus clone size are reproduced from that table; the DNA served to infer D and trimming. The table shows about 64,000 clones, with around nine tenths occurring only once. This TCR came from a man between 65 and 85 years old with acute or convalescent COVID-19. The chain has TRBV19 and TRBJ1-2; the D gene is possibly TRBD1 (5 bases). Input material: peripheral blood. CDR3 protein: CASRTEIRADGYTF. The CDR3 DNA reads TGTGCCAGTAGGACGGAGATCAGGGCGGATGGCTACACCTTC.